The 24 T cell receptor beta chains in this list originate from one sample, sequenced in a study of CD8 T cells in Susac syndrome (dated by TCRdb to the late 2010s). The method behind the library was the immunoSEQ multiplex PCR assay. RNA was extracted using the RNeasy kit, and roughly 0.5 to 1 ug of the RNA was reverse transcribed with random hexamers. TCRdb trimmed the raw reads at Q25, called clones with MiXCR and kept productive beta chains. When rows share a CDR3 protein, they turn into one entry using the most common DNA and genes. In this sample the table shows some 260,000 distinct CDR3 sequences, 85% of which occur a single time. The top ten clonotypes cover over 0.09% of the sample. The sequenced sample was CD8+ T cells from PBMCs. The receptors originated from a human donor with multiple sclerosis.

J is TRBJ2-1 and V is TRBV27; TRBD1 matches at 9 bases. The CDR3 runs to 12 residues. Per the germline V gene, CDR1 is MNHEY and CDR2 is SMNVEV (reference sequence). V lost 1 base and J lost 13; bases outside the gene matches: 2. The CDR3 DNA sequence: TGTGCCAGCAGTTTATTGGGACAGGGCCAGTTCTTC. The encoded protein is CASSLLGQGQFF.

The chain is built from TRBV7-9 and TRBJ2-5; the match to TRBD2 covers 7 bases. The CDR3 sequence is 14 residues long. J gave up 1 base and V 7 bases, and 6 bases lay outside the gene matches. Germline CDR1 and CDR2: SEHNR and FQNEAQ (reference sequence). The CDR3 bases are TGTGCCAGCATCATGGGAGGGTCCCAAGAGACCCAGTACTTC. Its protein product is CASIMGGSQETQYF. Based on the CDR3 plus reference TRBV7-9 and TRBJ2-5, the full variable domain is DTGVSQNPRHKITKRGQNVTFRCDPISEHNRLYWYRQTLGQGPEFLTYFQNEAQLEKSRLLSDRFSAERPKGSFSTLEIQRTEQGDSAMYLCASIMGGSQETQYFGPGTRLLVL.

The chain is built from TRBV20-1 and TRBJ1-6; maybe TRBD1 (5 bases). From germline, CDR1 is DFQATT and CDR2 SNEGSKA (reference sequence). Trimming removed 5 bases at V and 10 bases at J, with 21 bases between. The CDR3 length is 15 residues. CDR3 DNA sequence: TGCAGTGCTGGGGCTGGGACGTCGTCGGACTCACCCCTCCACTTT. It translates to CSAGAGTSSDSPLHF.

The V gene is TRBV25-1, the J gene TRBJ2-7, with 7 bases fitting TRBD2. Trimming removed 7 bases from V and 5 bases from J; junction bases left unmatched: 8. From germline, CDR1 is MGHDK and CDR2 SYGVNS. The length of the CDR3 is 13 residues. CDR3 in amino acids: CASTRGGSDEQYF. The CDR3 bases are TGTGCCAGCACCCGGGGAGGGTCAGACGAGCAGTACTTC.

This clonotype was seen a few times. This rearrangement joins TRBV6-1 to TRBJ2-3; a weak D match, TRBD2 (5 bases). Trimming removed 8 bases at V and 5 bases at J, with 8 bases between. CDR3 length: 11 amino acids. Germline V lookup: CDR1 MNHNS, CDR2 SASEGT. The CDR3 DNA reads TGTGCCAGCCTGAGCGGAGATACGCAGTATTTT. Its translation is CASLSGDTQYF.

J is TRBJ2-7 and V is TRBV20-1; either TRBD1 or TRBD2 may fit D (5 bases each). CDR1 is DFQATT, CDR2 SNEGSKA, per germline (reference sequence). The CDR3 spans 15 residues. The V gene lost 3 bases and the J gene lost 4 bases, with 19 bases spanning the gap. CDR3 sequence: CSARIPGPTGYEQYF. CDR3 sequence (DNA): TGCAGTGCTAGGATTCCGGGGCCTACCGGGTACGAGCAGTACTTC.

The chain recombines TRBV6-5 with TRBJ2-6; 7 nucleotides line up with TRBD1. The CDR3 is 18 residues long. Looked up from germline, CDR1 is MNHEY and CDR2 is SVGAGI. V was clipped by 0 bases and J by 3 bases; unmatched bases: 8. CDR3 nucleotide sequence: TGTGCCAGCAGTTACTCCCGGACAGGCGCTCTTGGGGCCAACGTCCTGACTTTC. Translation gives CASSYSRTGALGANVLTF.

This sequence joins TRBV27 and TRBJ2-1; possibly TRBD1 for D (5 bases). Trimming removed 6 bases from V and 7 bases from J, with 10 bases in between. The germline gives CDR1 MNHEY, CDR2 SMNVEV (reference sequence). The CDR3 contains 12 residues. CDR3 sequence: CASSRVGNEQFF. The CDR3 DNA reads as TGTGCCAGCAGCAGGGTCGGAAATGAGCAGTTCTTC.

The chain joins TRBV7-9 to TRBJ2-2; D is uncertain. CDR1 SEHNR and CDR2 FQNEAQ come from the germline V gene (reference sequence). The CDR3 has 16 residues. V lost 1 base to trimming and J lost 0 bases, with 9 bases between them. The CDR3 loop reads CASSLVRSANTGELFF. The DNA of the CDR3 is TGTGCCAGCAGCTTAGTCCGATCTGCGAACACCGGGGAGCTGTTTTTT.

The chain carries TRBV12-3 or TRBV12-4 and TRBJ2-1; a possible D gene is TRBD2 (5 bases). V lost 7 bases to trimming and J lost 6 bases, with 16 bases between them. There are 14 residues in the CDR3. CDR3 amino acids: CASIQWEFGNEQFF. The DNA for the CDR3 is TGTGCCAGCATCCAGTGGGAGTTCGGCAATGAGCAGTTCTTC.

This clonotype was picked up one time. The V gene is TRBV24-1, the J gene TRBJ2-1, with D possibly being TRBD1 (6 bases). The V end lost 8 bases, the J end lost 3 bases, and 7 bases lay between the germline ends. The CDR3 has 12 residues. The V gene's germline CDR1 is KGHDR and CDR2 SFDVKD. The CDR3 loop is CATNRDYNEQFF. As DNA, the CDR3 is TGTGCCACCAACAGGGACTACAATGAGCAGTTCTTC.

The J gene is TRBJ2-3, the V gene TRBV18; D is undetermined. Germline V gene lookup returns CDR1 KGHSH and CDR2 LQKENI. This CDR3 contains 14 residues. The V gene lost 4 bases and the J gene lost 0 bases, with 8 bases spanning the gap. The CDR3 is CASSQPASTDTQYF. CDR3 sequence (DNA): TGTGCCAGCTCACAGCCGGCTAGCACAGATACGCAGTATTTT.

The chain is built from TRBV7-9 and TRBJ2-7; 9 bases fit TRBD1. Trimming cost V 6 bases and J 5 bases; bases outside gene matches: 8. The germline V gene encodes CDR1 SEHNR and CDR2 FQNEAQ (reference sequence). The CDR3 is 14 residues long. The CDR3: CASRGDRVDHEQYF. DNA for the CDR3: TGTGCCAGCAGGGGGGACAGGGTTGACCACGAGCAGTACTTC.

The chain employs TRBV27 and TRBJ2-1, with 10 nucleotides matching TRBD2. Unmatched junction bases numbered 8, after V lost 4 bases and J lost 5 bases. Germline-derived CDR1 and CDR2 are MNHEY and SMNVEV (reference sequence). This CDR3 comprises 16 residues. CDR3 in amino acids: CASSSTGLALNNEQFF. The CDR3 DNA sequence: TGTGCCAGCAGTTCTACGGGACTAGCGCTAAACAATGAGCAGTTCTTC.

CDR3 DNA sequence: TGTGCCAGCAGCTTAAATTTTGCGGAGACCTTC. Amino acid sequence: CASSLNFAETF. The chain links TRBV7-9 to TRBJ1-2; no firm D call. Germline V gene data show CDR1 as SEHNR and CDR2 as FQNEAQ (reference sequence). The CDR3 extends over 11 amino acids. V dropped 2 bases and J dropped 14 bases, with 12 bases sitting between them.

V is TRBV5-1 and J is TRBJ2-7, with D unresolved. In germline, CDR1 is SGHRS, CDR2 YFSETQ. The CDR3 has 12 amino acids. The V gene lost 0 bases and the J gene lost 7 bases, with 8 bases spanning the gap. The CDR3 here is CASSLDPWEQYF. The DNA of the CDR3 is TGCGCCAGCAGCTTGGACCCCTGGGAGCAGTACTTC.

V and J are TRBV27 and TRBJ2-7; D is possibly TRBD1 (5 bases). Germline V gene lookup returns CDR1 MNHEY and CDR2 SMNVEV (reference sequence). Between the trimmed V and J ends, which lost 10 bases and 5 bases, there was a span of 18 bases. The CDR3 covers 13 residues. CDR3 nucleotide sequence: TGTGCCACCTCAGGGTTGGGCCCCGACGAGCAGTACTTC. This sequence encodes CATSGLGPDEQYF.

The chain employs TRBV7-9 and TRBJ2-7, with TRBD1 identical over 7 bases. Unmatched junction bases numbered 7, after V lost 5 bases and J lost 0 bases. The CDR3 is 15 amino acids. Per the germline V gene, CDR1 is SEHNR and CDR2 is FQNEAQ (reference sequence). DNA for the CDR3: TGTGCCAGCAGCCCATACAGGGGCGACTCCTACGAGCAGTACTTC. Its translation is CASSPYRGDSYEQYF.

The chain couples TRBV7-9 to TRBJ2-1; possibly TRBD2 for D (6 bases). The CDR3 covers 15 residues. Trimming stripped 7 bases from V and 8 bases from J, with 21 bases between. Germline loops: CDR1 SEHNR, CDR2 FQNEAQ (reference sequence). This chain's CDR3 is CASTDSGGRSDEQFF. CDR3 DNA sequence: TGTGCCAGCACCGACTCAGGAGGGCGTTCCGATGAGCAGTTCTTC. The full variable domain, its missing parts supplied by reference TRBV7-9 and TRBJ2-1, is DTGVSQNPRHKITKRGQNVTFRCDPISEHNRLYWYRQTLGQGPEFLTYFQNEAQLEKSRLLSDRFSAERPKGSFSTLEIQRTEQGDSAMYLCASTDSGGRSDEQFFGPGTRLTVL.

The genes are TRBV2 and TRBJ1-4; TRBD1 matches at 9 bases. Per the germline V gene, CDR1 is SNHLY and CDR2 is FYNNEI. Trimming removed 7 bases from V and 4 bases from J; junction bases left unmatched: 13. The CDR3 runs to 17 residues. In DNA form, the CDR3 reads TGTGCCAGCATCGTCGGACAGGGGATTGGAGTTAATGAAAAACTGTTTTTT. Protein product: CASIVGQGIGVNEKLFF. Together with reference TRBV2 and TRBJ1-4, the CDR3 gives the full variable domain: EPEVTQTPSHQVTQMGQEVILRCVPISNHLYFYWYRQILGQKVEFLVSFYNNEISEKSEIFDDQFSVERPDGSNFTLKIRSTKLEDSAMYFCASIVGQGIGVNEKLFFGSGTQLSVL.

This clonotype has only a few counts. The V gene is TRBV20-1, the J gene TRBJ2-7, with D possibly TRBD2 on 6 matching bases. With 1 base removed from V and 4 bases from J, the gap between germline ends came to 20 bases. Germline CDR1 DFQATT, CDR2 SNEGSKA (reference sequence). The CDR3 is 16 amino acids. CDR3 sequence reads: CSARVVGGRVRYEQYF. The CDR3 DNA reads TGCAGTGCTAGAGTTGTCGGGGGTAGGGTAAGATACGAGCAGTACTTC.

The chain has TRBV5-1 and TRBJ2-7; 10 positions agree with TRBD2. CDR3 length equals 16 residues. CDR1 and CDR2 (germline): SGHRS, YFSETQ. Trimming took 0 bases from V and 2 from J; bases not matched to a gene: 5. The CDR3 sequence is CASSLELAGLTYEQYF. The DNA for the CDR3 is TGCGCCAGCAGCTTGGAACTAGCGGGGTTGACCTACGAGCAGTACTTC.

The gene calls are TRBV10-3 and TRBJ2-1; TRBD2 agrees at 7 bases. The CDR3 consists of 14 residues. Trimming took 6 bases from V and 5 from J; bases not matched to a gene: 7. The germline gives CDR1 ENHRY, CDR2 SYGVKD. CDR3 sequence reads: CAISLAERNNEQFF. The CDR3 DNA sequence: TGTGCCATCAGCCTAGCGGAGCGAAACAATGAGCAGTTCTTC.

The V gene is TRBV2, the J gene TRBJ2-7; D gene unclear. From germline, CDR1 is SNHLY and CDR2 FYNNEI. The CDR3 consists of 14 residues. Between the trimmed V and J ends, which lost 3 bases and 1 base, there was a span of 10 bases. The CDR3 sequence is CASSDRQISYEQYF. CDR3 bases: TGTGCCAGCAGTGACAGGCAGATATCCTACGAGCAGTACTTC. Full variable domain (rest looked up from reference TRBV2 and TRBJ2-7): EPEVTQTPSHQVTQMGQEVILRCVPISNHLYFYWYRQILGQKVEFLVSFYNNEISEKSEIFDDQFSVERPDGSNFTLKIRSTKLEDSAMYFCASSDRQISYEQYFGPGTRLTVT.